The 12 T cell receptor beta chains in this list originate from one sample, sequenced in a study of shared clonotypes between healthy human individuals. Naive CD8 cells, CD45RO-negative and positively selected for CCR7, excluded terminally differentiated effector memory CD45RA+ cells. The method was immunoSEQ multiplex PCR; TCRdb's version includes in-frame clones alone and lacks a portion of them. The repertoire holds about 2 million clones, with about 94% as singletons. The sequenced sample was naive CD8+ T cells sorted from blood. These receptors came from a man between 18 and 29 years old in good health.

This chain uses TRBV29-1 with TRBJ2-3, with 12 bases fitting TRBD2. V shed 5 bases and J 2 bases; nucleotides not matched to a gene: 14. Germline CDR1 reads SQVTM; CDR2 reads ANQGSEA. The CDR3 covers 18 residues. This chain's CDR3 is CSVSGLAGGPSFTDTQYF. CDR3 in DNA: TGCAGCGTTTCGGGGCTAGCGGGGGGGCCGAGTTTCACAGATACGCAGTATTTT.

The V and J genes are TRBV7-6 and TRBJ1-6; no clear D. With 5 bases removed from V and 10 bases from J, the gap between germline ends came to 18 bases. The germline V gene has CDR1 SGHVS and CDR2 FNYEAQ. The CDR3 has 15 residues. The chain's CDR3 is CASSPDRGFNSPLHF. For the CDR3, the DNA is TGTGCCAGCAGCCCGGACCGGGGTTTTAACTCACCCCTCCACTTT. Drawing the rest from reference TRBV7-6 and TRBJ1-6, the complete variable domain is GAGVSQSPRYKVTKRGQDVALRCDPISGHVSLYWYRQALGQGPEFLTYFNYEAQQDKSGLPNDRFSAERPEGSISTLTIQRTEQRDSAMYRCASSPDRGFNSPLHFGNGTRLTVT.

The chain recombines TRBV5-4 with TRBJ2-7; D is unclear. Trimming cost V 7 bases and J 5 bases, with 10 bases left between them. Germline-derived CDR1 and CDR2 are SGHNT and YYREEE (reference sequence). CDR3 size: 11 residues. CDR3 sequence: CASSTRDEQYF. The CDR3 coding sequence is TGTGCCAGCTCCACCAGAGACGAGCAGTACTTC.

The count of this clone is one. The gene calls are TRBV19 and TRBJ1-1; D gene uncertain. Looked up from germline, CDR1 is LNHDA and CDR2 is SQIVND (reference sequence). V shed 5 bases and J shed 1 base, with 11 bases lying between them. This CDR3 comprises 14 residues. The CDR3 region is CASSPRDSNTEAFF. The CDR3 DNA reads as TGTGCCAGTAGTCCTAGGGATTCGAACACTGAAGCTTTCTTT.

A single count supports this clone. This rearrangement joins TRBV4-1 to TRBJ1-5; D is uncertain. With 4 bases removed from V and 8 bases from J, the gap between germline ends came to 18 bases. The CDR3 sequence is 15 residues long. CDR1 is MGHRA, CDR2 YSYEKL, per germline. The CDR3: CASSLVPSGSEPQHF. The CDR3 region has the DNA TGCGCCAGCAGCCTCGTACCCTCAGGTTCAGAGCCCCAGCATTTT.

The V call is TRBV6-1, the J call TRBJ1-1; 7 bases map to TRBD1. The germline V gene has CDR1 MNHNS and CDR2 SASEGT. J lost 3 bases, V lost 3 bases, and 4 bases had no gene match. The CDR3 loop spans 14 amino acids. CDR3 nucleotides: TGTGCCAGCAGTGACGTCGGACAGGACACTGAAGCTTTCTTT. Amino acid sequence: CASSDVGQDTEAFF.

On this clone: The sample contains more than one DNA sequence encoding this CDR3. This chain uses TRBV4-1 with TRBJ2-1, with TRBD2 matching over 13 bases. V shed 3 bases, J shed 4 bases, and the junction held 3 bases outside the gene matches. Germline CDR1 reads MGHRA; CDR2 reads YSYEKL. The CDR3 runs to 16 residues. The CDR3 DNA is TGCGCCAGCAGCCAGGGGGGACTAGCGGGATACAATGAGCAGTTCTTC. This sequence encodes CASSQGGLAGYNEQFF.

The chain employs TRBV9 and TRBJ2-7; perhaps TRBD1 as D (6 bases). Trimming pared 3 bases from V and 2 bases from J, leaving 12 bases between. The CDR3 loop spans 14 amino acids. The germline gives CDR1 SGDLS, CDR2 YYNGEE. The CDR3 DNA is TGTGCCAGCAGCGACCGGGACATAACCTACGAGCAGTACTTC. It is translated as CASSDRDITYEQYF.

Points on this clone: Other nucleotide sequences from this sample produce the same CDR3. The rearrangement joins TRBV6-5 to TRBJ2-7, with D possibly matching TRBD2 (6 bases). V shed 2 bases and J shed 2 bases, with 10 bases lying between them. This CDR3 spans 14 amino acids. Germline V CDR1 and CDR2: MNHEY, SVGAGI. The CDR3 reads CASSYGGGAYEQYF. The CDR3 DNA is TGTGCCAGCAGTTACGGTGGCGGGGCCTACGAGCAGTACTTC.

In the case of this clone: Other DNA sequences within the sample encode an identical CDR3. The gene calls are TRBV4-1 and TRBJ2-7; D is unclear. The CDR3 contains 13 residues. CDR1 and CDR2 (germline): MGHRA, YSYEKL. Trimming pared 0 bases from V and 3 bases from J, leaving 6 bases between. The CDR3 DNA is TGCGCCAGCAGCCAAGAGCCAGGCTACGAGCAGTACTTC. It specifies CASSQEPGYEQYF.

The J gene is TRBJ2-7, the V gene TRBV7-6; D could derive from TRBD1 or TRBD2 (5 bases each). Between the trimmed V and J ends, which lost 5 bases and 4 bases, there was a span of 21 bases. The CDR3 runs to 16 residues. CDR1 and CDR2 (germline): SGHVS, FNYEAQ. The CDR3 sequence is CASSKGQGVPAYEQYF. The CDR3 DNA follows: TGTGCCAGCAGCAAAGGGCAGGGAGTTCCCGCTTACGAGCAGTACTTC.

Worth noting for this clone: In the same sample, other DNA sequences code for this CDR3. J is TRBJ2-3 and V is TRBV9, with D hard to call. The germline CDR1 and CDR2 sequences are SGDLS and YYNGEE. This CDR3 is 13 amino acids long. Deletions cut 4 bases from V and 4 bases from J, with 10 bases between. The CDR3 protein is CASSPGGPDTQYF. The CDR3 DNA follows: TGTGCCAGCAGCCCGGGCGGACCAGATACGCAGTATTTT.